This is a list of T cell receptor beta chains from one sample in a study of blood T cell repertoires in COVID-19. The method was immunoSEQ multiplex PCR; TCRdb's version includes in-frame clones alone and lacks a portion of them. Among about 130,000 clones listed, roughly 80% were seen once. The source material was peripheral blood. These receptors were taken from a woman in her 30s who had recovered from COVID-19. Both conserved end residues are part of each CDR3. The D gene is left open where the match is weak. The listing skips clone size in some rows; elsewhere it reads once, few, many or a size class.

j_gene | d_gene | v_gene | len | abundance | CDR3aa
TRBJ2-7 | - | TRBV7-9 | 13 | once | CASSPKGDPEQYF
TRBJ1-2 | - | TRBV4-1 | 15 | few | CASSQDQYGNYGYTF
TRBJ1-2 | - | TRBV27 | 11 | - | CASNGGAGYTF
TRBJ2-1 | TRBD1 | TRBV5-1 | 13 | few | CASSLEGQVVQFF
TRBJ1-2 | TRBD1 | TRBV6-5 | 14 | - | CASRTGQGLYGYTF
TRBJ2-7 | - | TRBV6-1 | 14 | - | CASSEVLGAGEQYF
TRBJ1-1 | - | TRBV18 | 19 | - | CASSPDYRGPGGGLPEAFF
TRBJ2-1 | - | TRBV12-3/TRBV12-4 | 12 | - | CASSSRDSEQFF
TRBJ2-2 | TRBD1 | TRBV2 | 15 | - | CASRASGGLAGELFF
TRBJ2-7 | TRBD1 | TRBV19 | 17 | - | CASSILPGQGNVYEQYF
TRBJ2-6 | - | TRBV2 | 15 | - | CASSERLTGANVLTF
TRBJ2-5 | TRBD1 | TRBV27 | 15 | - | CASSEPGTGKETQYF
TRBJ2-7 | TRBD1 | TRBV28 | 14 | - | CASSSPGQVVEQYF
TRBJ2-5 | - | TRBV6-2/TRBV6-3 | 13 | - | CASSYALVGTQYF
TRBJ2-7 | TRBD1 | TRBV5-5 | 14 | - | CASSSGQGWNEQYF
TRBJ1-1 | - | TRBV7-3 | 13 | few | CASSFTVNTEAFF
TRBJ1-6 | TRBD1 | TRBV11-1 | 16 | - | CASSLGQGLHNSPLHF
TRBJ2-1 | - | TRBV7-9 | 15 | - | CASSLREQPYNEQFF
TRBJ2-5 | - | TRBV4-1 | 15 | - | CASSQEPYSQETQYF
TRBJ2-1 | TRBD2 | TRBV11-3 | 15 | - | CASSEGLAMSNEQFF
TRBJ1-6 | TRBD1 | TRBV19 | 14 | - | CASRITGVSSPLHF
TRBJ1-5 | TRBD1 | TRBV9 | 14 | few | CASSVGGQGQPQHF
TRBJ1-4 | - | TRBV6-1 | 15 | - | CASSEAAGNREKLFF
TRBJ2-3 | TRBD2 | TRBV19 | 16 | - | CASSSGGSTSTDTQYF
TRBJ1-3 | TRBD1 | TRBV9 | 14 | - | CASSVEGQGNTIYF
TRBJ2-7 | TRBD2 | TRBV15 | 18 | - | CATSRDVSLGGRVGEQYF
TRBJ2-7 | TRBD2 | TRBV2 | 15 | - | CASSVGGAGKYEQYF
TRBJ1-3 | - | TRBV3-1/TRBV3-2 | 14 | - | CASSQRTAGNTIYF
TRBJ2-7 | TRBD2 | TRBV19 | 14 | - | CASSSLAGPYEQYF
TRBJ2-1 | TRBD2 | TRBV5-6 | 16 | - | CASRSIAGGIYNEQFF
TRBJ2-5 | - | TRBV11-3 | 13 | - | CASSLGRQETQYF
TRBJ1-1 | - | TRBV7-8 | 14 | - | CASSLGSGIPEAFF
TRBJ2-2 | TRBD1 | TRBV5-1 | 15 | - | CASSLGDRDTGELFF
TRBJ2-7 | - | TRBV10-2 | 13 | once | CASSVGGLGEQYF
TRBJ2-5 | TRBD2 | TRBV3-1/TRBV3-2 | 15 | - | CASSQDFTSDKTQYF
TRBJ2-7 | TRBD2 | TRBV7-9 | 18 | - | CASSTPGLAGGLTYEQYF
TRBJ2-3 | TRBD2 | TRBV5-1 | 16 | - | CASSFQLAGGADTQYF
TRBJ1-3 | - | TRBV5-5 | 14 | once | CASSSGGSGNTIYF
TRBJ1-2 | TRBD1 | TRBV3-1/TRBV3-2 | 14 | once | CASSRLGQGYGYTF